One sample yielded the 27 T cell receptor beta chains listed below, sequenced in a study of blood T cell repertoires in COVID-19. The method was immunoSEQ multiplex PCR; TCRdb's version includes in-frame clones alone and lacks a portion of them. The sample shows approximately 97,000 clones, roughly 87% of them seen only once. The sequenced material came from peripheral blood. The source of these receptors is a man over 45 with active COVID-19.

V gene TRBV6-4 combines with J gene TRBJ2-3; D is possibly TRBD2 (7 bases). The CDR3 loop spans 13 amino acids. Between the trimmed V and J ends, which lost 8 bases and 2 bases, there was a span of 11 bases. CDR1 is MRHNA and CDR2 is SNTAGT in the germline V gene. The CDR3 sequence is CASGEGHTDTQYF. The CDR3 nucleotides read TGTGCCAGCGGGGAGGGACACACAGATACGCAGTATTTT.

CDR3 residues: CASSLVSGGARKYQETQYF. The CDR3 DNA reads as TGCGCCAGCAGCTTGGTTAGCGGGGGGGCCAGGAAGTACCAAGAGACCCAGTACTTC. The chain is built from TRBV5-1 and TRBJ2-5; 11 nucleotides match TRBD2. CDR3 size: 19 residues. V was pared by 0 bases and J by 0 bases, with 10 bases of the junction left unmatched. Germline assignment: CDR1 SGHRS and CDR2 YFSETQ. Full variable domain (rest looked up from reference TRBV5-1 and TRBJ2-5): KAGVTQTPRYLIKTRGQQVTLSCSPISGHRSVSWYQQTPGQGLQFLFEYFSETQRNKGNFPGRFSGRQFSNSRSEMNVSTLELGDSALYLCASSLVSGGARKYQETQYFGPGTRLLVL.

V usage is TRBV21-1 and J usage is TRBJ1-4. TRBV21-1 has pseudogene status. CDR3 length: 18 amino acids. The CDR3 region has the DNA TGTGCCAGCCGAGAGCGCCCCTCGGGGAGGGCAACTAATGAAAAACTGTTTTTT. It codes for CASRERPSGRATNEKLFF.

A single count supports this clone. The chain employs TRBV5-4 and TRBJ2-3; 9 nucleotides line up with TRBD2. This CDR3 is 15 amino acids long. Trimming cost V 0 bases and J 2 bases; bases outside gene matches: 1. Germline V CDR1 and CDR2: SGHNT, YYREEE (reference sequence). The CDR3 sequence is CASSLGLAVTDTQYF. For the CDR3, the DNA is TGTGCCAGCAGCTTGGGACTAGCGGTCACAGATACGCAGTATTTT.

The rearrangement links TRBV3-1 (or the pseudogene TRBV3-2) to TRBJ1-3; TRBD1 is a possible D gene (6 bases). The germline CDR1 and CDR2 sequences are LGHDT and YNNKEL (reference sequence). The CDR3 consists of 16 residues. The V end was cut by 6 bases, the J end by 0 bases, with 15 bases between. The CDR3 loop reads CASSQRGTLSGNTIYF. The CDR3 DNA is TGTGCCAGCAGTCAACGAGGGACACTCTCTGGAAACACCATATATTTT.

The V and J genes are TRBV5-8 and TRBJ1-3; 7 bases map to TRBD1. Germline V gives CDR1 SGHTS, CDR2 YDEGEE. After removal of 3 bases from V and 0 bases from J, the junction contained 6 bases not matched to a gene. This CDR3 is 16 amino acids long. In DNA form, the CDR3 reads TGTGCCAGCAGCTCGGGACAGCAAACCTCTGGAAACACCATATATTTT. It encodes CASSSGQQTSGNTIYF.

Of note for this clone: The junction differs from germline at one of its ends, possibly a read error. This chain uses TRBV7-7 with TRBJ2-5, with 7 positions matching TRBD2. This CDR3 is built from 13 residues. Germline V gene sequence: CDR1 SSHAT, CDR2 FNYEAQ (reference sequence). Here the CDR3 reads CASSPVGRETQYF. CDR3 in DNA: TGTGCTAGCAGCCCCGTCGGGAGGGAGACCCAGTACTTC.

V usage is TRBV5-4 and J usage is TRBJ1-1; 9 bases map to TRBD1. J lost 1 base, V lost 5 bases, and 9 bases had no gene match. The CDR3 extends over 16 amino acids. CDR1 and CDR2 (germline): SGHNT, YYREEE (reference sequence). CDR3 sequence (DNA): TGTGCCAGCAGAATACAGGGGGCCCTGAGGAACACTGAAGCTTTCTTT. As protein: CASRIQGALRNTEAFF. The full variable domain, with the rest looked up from reference TRBV5-4 and TRBJ1-1, is ETGVTQSPTHLIKTRGQQVTLRCSSQSGHNTVSWYQQALGQGPQFIFQYYREEENGRGNFPPRFSGLQFPNYSSELNVNALELDDSALYLCASRIQGALRNTEAFFGQGTRLTVV.

The chain couples TRBV11-3 to TRBJ2-7; D may be TRBD2 (6 bases). CDR3 length: 15 residues. The germline V gene encodes CDR1 SGHNT and CDR2 YENEEA. Between the trimmed V and J ends, which lost 3 bases and 5 bases, there was a span of 17 bases. The CDR3 bases are TGTGCCAGCAGCTTTATCTCCAGGGAGGTCCACGAGCAGTACTTC. It codes for CASSFISREVHEQYF.

This clone was detected a few times. The chain combines TRBV14 with TRBJ2-7, with D unclear. Germline V gene sequence: CDR1 SGHDN, CDR2 FVKESK. Trimming removed 1 base from V and 4 bases from J, with 5 bases in between. This CDR3 region has 12 residues. The CDR3 sequence: CASSQVRYEQYF. The CDR3 DNA is TGTGCCAGCAGCCAAGTTAGATACGAGCAGTACTTC. Full variable domain (missing parts from reference TRBV14 and TRBJ2-7): EAGVTQFPSHSVIEKGQTVTLRCDPISGHDNLYWYRRVMGKEIKFLLHFVKESKQDESGMPNNRFLAERTGGTYSTLKVQPAELEDSGVYFCASSQVRYEQYFGPGTRLTVT.

The chain recombines TRBV6-5 with TRBJ2-5; TRBD2 is a possible D gene (7 bases). CDR1 and CDR2 from the germline V gene are MNHEY and SVGAGI. The CDR3 is 13 amino acids. The ends were cut back, 8 bases at V and 4 bases at J, with 14 bases in the middle. In DNA, the CDR3 is TGTGCCAGCGGACGGGGGGCGGCAGAGACCCAGTACTTC. It is translated as CASGRGAAETQYF.

This chain uses TRBV15 with TRBJ2-7; weak D call: TRBD1 (5 bases). The CDR3 is made up of 13 amino acids. The germline V and J ends were trimmed by 0 bases and 3 bases, with 6 bases remaining between them. CDR1 is LNHNV, CDR2 YYDKDF, per germline (reference sequence). The CDR3 region is CATSRDQGYEQYF. In DNA, the CDR3 is TGTGCCACCAGCAGAGATCAGGGCTACGAGCAGTACTTC.

The gene calls are TRBV7-2 and TRBJ2-2; 7 nucleotides agree with TRBD1. CDR1 is SGHTA, CDR2 FQGNSA, per germline. The V and J ends lost 2 bases and 0 bases, in that order; junction bases with no gene match: 3. The CDR3 is made up of 16 amino acids. CDR3 loop: CASSLPTGANTGELFF. CDR3 bases: TGTGCCAGCAGCTTACCAACAGGGGCGAACACCGGGGAGCTGTTTTTT.

This clone was counted a single time. The V and J genes are TRBV4-1 and TRBJ1-4; 9 bases are shared with TRBD1. J gave up 7 bases and V 6 bases, and 9 bases lay outside the gene matches. The CDR3 has 15 amino acids. Germline lookup yields CDR1 MGHRA and CDR2 YSYEKL. CDR3 sequence: CASRPTGTGTEKLFF. In nucleotides, the CDR3 is TGCGCCAGCAGACCCACCGGGACAGGGACTGAAAAACTGTTTTTT.

This chain uses TRBV18 with TRBJ2-1; tentatively, D is TRBD2 (6 bases). The germline gives CDR1 KGHSH, CDR2 LQKENI. The CDR3 runs 17 residues. V was trimmed by 0 bases and J by 7 bases, leaving 19 bases between them. The CDR3 DNA reads TGTGCCAGCTCACCACCGGGAGGCAGGCATATTGGTAATGAGCAGTTCTTC. It is translated as CASSPPGGRHIGNEQFF.

The chain recombines TRBV7-2 with TRBJ2-2; D remains unclear. V lost 2 bases and J lost 6, with 4 bases in between. Germline V gene data show CDR1 as SGHTA and CDR2 as FQGNSA. CDR3 size: 12 residues. The CDR3 DNA sequence: TGTGCCAGCAGCTTACTCCCCGGGGAGCTGTTTTTT. Translation: CASSLLPGELFF.

This chain uses TRBV5-4 with TRBJ2-5, with 9 bases lining up with TRBD2. CDR1 and CDR2 (germline): SGHNT, YYREEE (reference sequence). The junction had 11 bases not matched to a gene; V was cut back by 0 bases and J by 5 bases. CDR3 size: 17 residues. The CDR3 here is CASSLGSGGSSRETQYF. The DNA of the CDR3 is TGTGCCAGCAGCTTGGGTAGCGGGGGTTCGTCTCGGGAGACCCAGTACTTC.

Notes on this clone: This CDR3 is also generated by other DNA sequences in the sample. This sequence joins TRBV4-1 and TRBJ2-2; 7 bases match TRBD2. The germline V gene has CDR1 MGHRA and CDR2 YSYEKL. CDR3 size: 15 residues. V dropped 1 base and J dropped 1; count of bases not matched to a gene: 0. Here the CDR3 DNA reads TGCGCCAGCAGCCAAGCGGGGGGGAACACCGGGGAGCTGTTTTTT. Its translation is CASSQAGGNTGELFF.

V usage is TRBV27 and J usage is TRBJ1-4; 10 bases agree with TRBD1. The germline CDR1 and CDR2 sequences are MNHEY and SMNVEV (reference sequence). Trimming cost V 6 bases and J 7 bases; bases outside gene matches: 11. The CDR3 totals 16 residues. The DNA of the CDR3 is TGTGCCAGCAGAGCCCTGCTCCGGGACAGGGGTGAAAAACTGTTTTTT. Translating gives CASRALLRDRGEKLFF.

The rearrangement links TRBV9 to TRBJ1-1, with TRBD1 matching over 8 bases. With 3 bases clipped from V and 8 bases from J, the junction kept 3 bases outside the gene matches. The CDR3 consists of 12 residues. CDR1 and CDR2 (germline): SGDLS, YYNGEE. CDR3 nucleotide sequence: TGTGCCAGCAGCGCTGGGACAGGAGAAGCTTTCTTT. Translated, it gives CASSAGTGEAFF.

This chain uses TRBV2 with TRBJ2-1; no firm D call. The CDR3 extends over 13 amino acids. Trimming took off 2 bases at V and 2 bases at J, with 4 bases between the two ends. Germline V lookup: CDR1 SNHLY, CDR2 FYNNEI. CDR3 in DNA: TGTGCCAGCAGTGAATCAACCTACAATGAGCAGTTCTTC. As protein: CASSESTYNEQFF.

The chain carries TRBV3-1 (or the pseudogene TRBV3-2) and TRBJ1-4; 8 bases map to TRBD1. Looked up from germline, CDR1 is LGHDT and CDR2 is YNNKEL (reference sequence). The length of the CDR3 is 15 residues. The V and J ends lost 1 base and 3 bases, in that order; junction bases with no gene match: 1. Written as DNA, the CDR3 is TGTGCCAGCAGCCAAGGGACAGGGCCTAATGAAAAACTGTTTTTT. It yields the protein CASSQGTGPNEKLFF.

This chain uses TRBV7-8 with TRBJ1-2, with TRBD1 matching over 7 bases. CDR1 is SGHVS, CDR2 FQNEAQ, per germline. With V trimmed by 4 bases and J by 6 bases, 8 bases remained unmatched. The CDR3 is 14 residues long. CDR3 coding DNA: TGTGCCAGCAGCTACGACAGGGTTGTCGATGGCTACACCTTC. It translates to CASSYDRVVDGYTF.

The chain carries TRBV2 and TRBJ1-2; D is ambiguous. This CDR3 is 13 amino acids long. Germline CDR1 is SNHLY and CDR2 is FYNNEI. CDR3 sequence: CVFGVREDYGYTF. CDR3 DNA: TGTGTCTTTGGAGTGAGAGAGGACTATGGCTACACCTTC. The full variable domain, rest sourced from reference TRBV2 and TRBJ1-2, is EPEVTQTPSHQVTQMGQEVILRCVPISNHLYFYWYRQILGQKVEFLVSFYNNEISEKSEIFDDQFSVERPDGSNFTLKIRSTKLEDSAMYFCVFGVREDYGYTFGSGTRLTVV.

The rearrangement joins TRBV5-6 to TRBJ2-1; D possibly corresponds to TRBD2 (5 bases). The CDR3 is made up of 13 amino acids. Between the trimmed V and J ends, which lost 4 bases and 3 bases, there was a span of 8 bases. The germline CDR1 and CDR2 sequences are SGHDT and YYEEEE. CDR3 nucleotides: TGTGCCAGCAGCACGGGATTCTACAATGAGCAGTTCTTC. Amino acids: CASSTGFYNEQFF.

A few counts support this clone. The rearrangement uses TRBV7-3 and TRBJ1-5, with D hard to call. The CDR3 has 13 residues. Germline V gives CDR1 SGHTA, CDR2 FQGTGA. V dropped 0 bases and J dropped 6 bases, with 6 bases sitting between them. CDR3 amino acids: CASSLTPGQPQHF. The CDR3 nucleotides read TGTGCCAGCAGCTTAACTCCGGGTCAGCCCCAGCATTTT. The whole variable domain, filled in from reference TRBV7-3 and TRBJ1-5, reads GAGVSQTPSNKVTEKGKYVELRCDPISGHTALYWYRQSLGQGPEFLIYFQGTGAADDSGLPNDRFFAVRPEGSVSTLKIQRTERGDSAVYLCASSLTPGQPQHFGDGTRLSIL.

V is TRBV6-2 or TRBV6-3 and J is TRBJ2-3; D unclear. The germline V gene encodes CDR1 MNHEY and CDR2 SVGEGT. Trimming left V 6 bases short and J 4 bases short, with 23 bases between. CDR3 size: 17 residues. The CDR3 DNA sequence: TGTGCCAGCAGCTCTCCGCCGGGTTTACCGAGGCCAGATACGCAGTATTTT. Translation: CASSSPPGLPRPDTQYF.